This record covers a single T cell receptor beta chain. Its antigen is not yet known. No much larger clone exists at a distance of one base, and base qualities are not known. The data are from a study of T-cell reconstitution after alpha-beta-depleted transplantation in children (TCRdb year 2016). Study-wide context: T-cell immune reconstitution after TCRalphabeta/CD19-depleted allogeneic hematopoietic cell transplantation in children was quantitatively tracked in the study by means of TCR repertoire profiling.

The library was obtained by PCR. The sample was run on an Illumina HiSeq 2500. Molecular barcoding was employed in the preparation of TCR libraries, with unique molecular identifiers being used to normalize TCRbeta repertoire quantification. Starting from the raw public reads, TCRdb applied fastp trimming at Q25, assembled clones with MiXCR and retained in-frame beta chains. Rows with a matching CDR3 protein are joined into one entry that keeps the most common DNA and genes. The sample includes about 540,000 distinct CDR3 sequences, with 25% to 30% observed a single time. The ten largest make up 30% to 45% of the sample. Reading the germline V gene gives CDR1 SGHRS and CDR2 YFSETQ. V is cut by 6 bases and J by 6 bases, and the space between the germline ends is 19 bases. The CDR3 measures 14 amino acids from cysteine to phenylalanine. Only the CDR3 portion is preserved as DNA: 42 bases, with reading frame beginning at the first base.

The full study reports these points: The high TCRbeta diversity at day 60 in some patients was ascribed to recipient T cells and intrathymic progenitors that had survived conditioning. The frequencies of hyperexpanded clones fell over the following months, and after one year, T-cell counts and TCRbeta diversity were mostly attributed to newly produced T cells. Apparently early alphabetaT-cell count recovery about two months after transplant reportedly relied on only several hundred rapidly expanded clones derived from non-depleted graft cells.

Sample treatment or condition, as interpreted from the label and publication: allogeneic hematopoietic cell transplantation with graft depleted of TCRalphabeta T cells and CD19 B cells. TCRalphabeta/CD19-depleted allogeneic hematopoietic cell grafts were given to the transplant recipients, all of whom were children. The sample in question was PBMCs, obtained before TCRalphabeta/CD19-depleted stem cell transplant. The clonotype comes from a boy in the first two years of life with Wiskott-Aldrich syndrome, due to receive a stem cell transplant. The receptor chain draws on TRBV5-1 and TRBJ2-7; TRBD2 is perhaps the D gene, given 6 matching bases. The CDR3 corresponds to CASTYDTGVGEQYF. The sequenced DNA is TGCGCCAGCACCTATGATACGGGGGTTGGCGAGCAGTACTTC.